These T cell receptor beta chains were read from a single sample in a study of T cell changes during pregnancy in multiple sclerosis. The protocol was immunoSEQ multiplex PCR, while the TCRdb copy is restricted to in-frame clones and leaves out a portion. The data contain about 23,000 clones, roughly 91% of them singletons. Sequencing was performed on CD8+ T cells from peripheral blood mononuclear cells, taken in the first trimester of pregnancy. The source is a female donor with multiple sclerosis, enrolled in a pregnancy study. Both conserved end residues are part of each CDR3. Each record gives: clone size, J gene, V gene, D gene, CDR3 protein, CDR3 DNA. A D gene is named only where the DNA matches it firmly. Only some rows state a clone size, as once, few, many or a class for expanded clones.

clone size: -
J gene: TRBJ2-3
V gene: TRBV9
D gene: -
CDR3 protein: CASSVEGGEGPDTQYF
CDR3 DNA: TGTGCCAGCAGCGTAGAGGGGGGGGAGGGCCCGGATACGCAGTATTTT

clone size: -
J gene: TRBJ2-1
V gene: TRBV2
D gene: -
CDR3 protein: CASSEAPSEQFF
CDR3 DNA: TGTGCCAGCAGTGAAGCTCCGTCTGAGCAGTTCTTC

clone size: -
J gene: TRBJ2-7
V gene: TRBV7-9
D gene: TRBD2
CDR3 protein: CASSHIQLAYEQYF
CDR3 DNA: TGTGCCAGCAGCCATATCCAACTAGCGTACGAGCAGTACTTC

clone size: -
J gene: TRBJ2-4
V gene: TRBV10-3
D gene: TRBD2
CDR3 protein: CAISESPASSSGRSIQYF
CDR3 DNA: TGTGCCATCAGTGAATCCCCCGCGTCCTCTAGCGGGAGAAGCATTCAGTACTTC

clone size: -
J gene: TRBJ1-2
V gene: TRBV7-2
D gene: TRBD1
CDR3 protein: CASSWDSSYGYTF
CDR3 DNA: TGTGCCAGCAGCTGGGACAGCTCCTATGGCTACACCTTC

clone size: medium-sized
J gene: TRBJ2-1
V gene: TRBV6-4
D gene: TRBD2
CDR3 protein: CASSPGNSGSNEQFF
CDR3 DNA: TGTGCCAGCAGTCCCGGGAATAGCGGGAGCAATGAGCAGTTCTTC

clone size: -
J gene: TRBJ2-1
V gene: TRBV19
D gene: TRBD1
CDR3 protein: CASSIGTDNEQFF
CDR3 DNA: TGTGCCAGTAGTATTGGGACAGACAATGAGCAGTTCTTC

clone size: -
J gene: TRBJ1-4
V gene: TRBV6-5
D gene: -
CDR3 protein: CASSYSSGGKLFF
CDR3 DNA: TGTGCCAGCAGTTACTCGAGCGGGGGAAAACTGTTTTTT

clone size: -
J gene: TRBJ2-1
V gene: TRBV4-3
D gene: TRBD2
CDR3 protein: CASTEGTSGGNEQFF
CDR3 DNA: TGCGCCAGCACCGAGGGGACTAGCGGGGGCAATGAGCAGTTCTTC

clone size: -
J gene: TRBJ2-1
V gene: TRBV6-4
D gene: TRBD2
CDR3 protein: CASSASGTYNEQFF
CDR3 DNA: TGTGCCAGCAGTGCTAGCGGGACTTACAATGAGCAGTTCTTC

clone size: -
J gene: TRBJ2-5
V gene: TRBV10-3
D gene: TRBD1
CDR3 protein: CAISEDRELETQYF
CDR3 DNA: TGTGCCATCAGTGAGGACAGGGAGCTGGAGACCCAGTACTTC

clone size: -
J gene: TRBJ2-5
V gene: TRBV11-3
D gene: -
CDR3 protein: CASSLGGRETQYF
CDR3 DNA: TGTGCCAGCAGCTTAGGGGGGCGGGAGACCCAGTACTTC

clone size: few
J gene: TRBJ1-1
V gene: TRBV27
D gene: -
CDR3 protein: CASSRKQGKGTEAFF
CDR3 DNA: TGTGCCAGCAGTAGGAAACAGGGAAAAGGCACTGAAGCTTTCTTT

clone size: -
J gene: TRBJ1-1
V gene: TRBV4-2
D gene: TRBD1
CDR3 protein: CASSHSTGGGSRATEAFF
CDR3 DNA: TGTGCCAGCAGCCATTCGACAGGGGGCGGTAGTCGGGCCACTGAAGCTTTCTTT

clone size: -
J gene: TRBJ2-7
V gene: TRBV28
D gene: TRBD1
CDR3 protein: CASKRQGDYEQYF
CDR3 DNA: TGTGCCAGCAAGAGGCAGGGGGACTACGAGCAGTACTTC

clone size: -
J gene: TRBJ2-7
V gene: TRBV6-5
D gene: TRBD2
CDR3 protein: CASSYCPGTSNCEQYF
CDR3 DNA: TGTGCCAGCAGTTACTGTCCCGGGACTAGTAATTGCGAGCAGTACTTC

clone size: -
J gene: TRBJ2-1
V gene: TRBV6-4
D gene: -
CDR3 protein: CASSDSASANEQFF
CDR3 DNA: TGTGCCAGCAGTGACTCGGCTAGCGCTAACGAGCAGTTCTTC

clone size: -
J gene: TRBJ1-5
V gene: TRBV18
D gene: -
CDR3 protein: CASSPRDQPQHF
CDR3 DNA: TGTGCCAGCTCACCACGCGATCAGCCCCAGCATTTT

clone size: -
J gene: TRBJ2-1
V gene: TRBV7-6
D gene: -
CDR3 protein: CASSLGAQGAHSYNEQFF
CDR3 DNA: TGTGCCAGCAGCTTAGGAGCCCAAGGAGCGCACTCCTACAATGAGCAGTTCTTC

clone size: -
J gene: TRBJ1-1
V gene: TRBV27
D gene: TRBD1
CDR3 protein: CASMSAGGMNTEAFF
CDR3 DNA: TGTGCCAGCATGTCCGCAGGGGGAATGAACACTGAAGCTTTCTTT

clone size: -
J gene: TRBJ2-1
V gene: TRBV29-1
D gene: -
CDR3 protein: CSAWDTYNEQFF
CDR3 DNA: TGCAGCGCGTGGGACACGTACAATGAGCAGTTCTTC

clone size: -
J gene: TRBJ2-1
V gene: TRBV7-9
D gene: TRBD1
CDR3 protein: CASSPRDRGRSPLYNEQFF
CDR3 DNA: TGTGCCAGCAGCCCGCGGGACAGGGGGCGATCTCCTCTCTACAATGAGCAGTTCTTC

clone size: -
J gene: TRBJ2-1
V gene: TRBV7-6
D gene: TRBD2
CDR3 protein: CASSSGLAINEQFF
CDR3 DNA: TGTGCCAGCAGCTCGGGACTAGCGATCAATGAGCAGTTCTTC

clone size: -
J gene: TRBJ1-1
V gene: TRBV5-1
D gene: -
CDR3 protein: CASPKMGGRRAFF
CDR3 DNA: TGCGCCAGCCCTAAAATGGGGGGGCGTAGAGCTTTCTTT

clone size: -
J gene: TRBJ2-1
V gene: TRBV4-3
D gene: TRBD2
CDR3 protein: CASSQVVSGGNEQFF
CDR3 DNA: TGCGCCAGCAGCCAAGTGGTTAGCGGGGGGAATGAGCAGTTCTTC

clone size: once
J gene: TRBJ2-1
V gene: TRBV4-1
D gene: TRBD2
CDR3 protein: CASRLAGGLPHNEQFF
CDR3 DNA: TGCGCCAGCAGACTAGCGGGAGGGTTACCCCACAATGAGCAGTTCTTC

clone size: -
J gene: TRBJ2-7
V gene: TRBV15
D gene: -
CDR3 protein: CATSRESGGSYEQYF
CDR3 DNA: TGTGCCACCAGCAGAGAGTCCGGGGGAAGCTACGAGCAGTACTTC

clone size: -
J gene: TRBJ1-4
V gene: TRBV4-3
D gene: -
CDR3 protein: CASSQDFGTNEKLFF
CDR3 DNA: TGCGCCAGCAGCCAAGATTTCGGAACTAATGAAAAACTGTTTTTT

clone size: -
J gene: TRBJ2-3
V gene: TRBV19
D gene: -
CDR3 protein: CASSGSTQRHTDTQYF
CDR3 DNA: TGTGCCAGTAGTGGGTCGACACAACGACACACAGATACGCAGTATTTT

clone size: -
J gene: TRBJ2-3
V gene: TRBV28
D gene: TRBD2
CDR3 protein: CASSFSREGSGALSDTQYF
CDR3 DNA: TGTGCCAGCAGTTTTTCGCGGGAGGGTTCCGGCGCACTCTCAGATACGCAGTATTTT

clone size: once
J gene: TRBJ2-2
V gene: TRBV9
D gene: -
CDR3 protein: CASSVGRGPGELFF
CDR3 DNA: TGTGCCAGCAGCGTGGGGCGGGGTCCCGGGGAGCTGTTTTTT

clone size: -
J gene: TRBJ2-7
V gene: TRBV9
D gene: -
CDR3 protein: CASSGNSGDREQYF
CDR3 DNA: TGTGCCAGCAGCGGGAATTCAGGGGATCGGGAGCAGTACTTC

clone size: -
J gene: TRBJ1-1
V gene: TRBV7-3
D gene: TRBD1
CDR3 protein: CASSLGTGTEAFF
CDR3 DNA: TGTGCCAGCAGCTTAGGGACAGGCACTGAAGCTTTCTTT

clone size: -
J gene: TRBJ2-1
V gene: TRBV5-4
D gene: TRBD2
CDR3 protein: CASSSGTSGHNEQFF
CDR3 DNA: TGTGCCAGCAGCTCAGGGACTAGCGGCCACAATGAGCAGTTCTTC

clone size: -
J gene: TRBJ2-1
V gene: TRBV7-3
D gene: -
CDR3 protein: CASSLGFRDSFHEQFF
CDR3 DNA: TGTGCCAGCAGCTTAGGTTTCCGGGACTCCTTCCATGAGCAGTTCTTC

clone size: -
J gene: TRBJ2-3
V gene: TRBV15
D gene: -
CDR3 protein: CATSRDPWSSDTQYF
CDR3 DNA: TGTGCCACCAGCAGAGATCCGTGGAGCTCAGATACGCAGTATTTT

clone size: once
J gene: TRBJ2-5
V gene: TRBV7-2
D gene: TRBD2
CDR3 protein: CASSLGAGVQETQYF
CDR3 DNA: TGTGCCAGCAGCTTAGGGGCGGGAGTTCAAGAGACCCAGTACTTC

clone size: -
J gene: TRBJ2-1
V gene: TRBV6-1
D gene: TRBD2
CDR3 protein: CASSEAGGDYNEQFF
CDR3 DNA: TGTGCCAGCAGTGAAGCGGGGGGGGACTACAATGAGCAGTTCTTC

clone size: -
J gene: TRBJ2-7
V gene: TRBV7-6
D gene: TRBD2
CDR3 protein: CASSLGTSGTKQYF
CDR3 DNA: TGTGCCAGCAGCTTAGGGACTAGCGGGACCAAGCAGTACTTC

clone size: -
J gene: TRBJ1-2
V gene: TRBV27
D gene: -
CDR3 protein: CASSLRGGTNYGYTF
CDR3 DNA: TGTGCCAGCAGTTTGCGAGGGGGTACCAACTATGGCTACACCTTC

clone size: -
J gene: TRBJ2-2
V gene: TRBV6-1
D gene: TRBD1
CDR3 protein: CASSASGDSGELFF
CDR3 DNA: TGTGCCAGCAGCGCTAGTGGGGACAGCGGGGAGCTGTTTTTT

clone size: -
J gene: TRBJ2-7
V gene: TRBV27
D gene: TRBD1
CDR3 protein: CASSETGVGEQYF
CDR3 DNA: TGTGCCAGCAGCGAAACAGGGGTCGGAGAGCAGTACTTC

clone size: -
J gene: TRBJ2-2
V gene: TRBV15
D gene: -
CDR3 protein: CATSTNQGNTGELFF
CDR3 DNA: TGTGCCACCAGCACGAATCAGGGGAACACCGGGGAGCTGTTTTTT

clone size: -
J gene: TRBJ2-1
V gene: TRBV6-4
D gene: TRBD1
CDR3 protein: CASSDSSDRDEQFF
CDR3 DNA: TGTGCCAGCAGTGACTCTTCCGACAGGGATGAGCAGTTCTTC

clone size: -
J gene: TRBJ2-7
V gene: TRBV4-3
D gene: TRBD2
CDR3 protein: CASSQEVRGGYEQYF
CDR3 DNA: TGCGCCAGCAGCCAAGAAGTTCGGGGGGGCTACGAGCAGTACTTC

clone size: once
J gene: TRBJ2-7
V gene: TRBV10-3
D gene: TRBD2
CDR3 protein: CAGSGSSYEQYF
CDR3 DNA: TGTGCCGGTAGCGGGAGCTCCTACGAGCAGTACTTC

clone size: -
J gene: TRBJ2-7
V gene: TRBV7-9
D gene: -
CDR3 protein: CASSLAGAAAYEQYF
CDR3 DNA: TGTGCCAGCAGCTTAGCGGGAGCGGCGGCCTACGAGCAGTACTTC

clone size: -
J gene: TRBJ2-7
V gene: TRBV7-9
D gene: TRBD2
CDR3 protein: CASSQGVGLADYEQYF
CDR3 DNA: TGTGCCAGCAGCCAAGGGGTGGGACTAGCGGACTACGAGCAGTACTTC